A selection of T cell receptor beta chains follows, all from one sample in a study of OX40 agonist ivuxolimab in advanced cancers. Repertoires were generated with immunoSEQ multiplex PCR, while TCRdb's copy carries only in-frame clones and drops some. Of around 80,000 clones listed, about 85% are singletons. The sequenced sample was CD4+ or CD8+ T cells sorted from blood, obtained in a trial of the OX40 agonist ivuxolimab. The receptors were sampled from an adult with an advanced solid tumor such as melanoma, head and neck, liver or kidney cancer. Both conserved end residues are part of each CDR3. A D gene is named only where the DNA matches it firmly. Expanded clones are given a class, and other clones once, few, many or no size at all.

>NA|TRBD2|TRBV7-3|TRBJ2-1
TGTGCCAGCAGCCGCCAGGGAGGGAATGAGCAGTTCTTC
CASSRQGGNEQFF
>few|NA|TRBV30|TRBJ1-1
TGTGCCTGGAGCGTACAAGCGAACACTGAAGCTTTCTTT
CAWSVQANTEAFF
>NA|TRBD2|TRBV4-1|TRBJ2-1
TGCGCCAGCAGCCTCCTGGCGGCGGGAGGGGACAATGAGCAGTTCTTC
CASSLLAAGGDNEQFF
>NA|TRBD1|TRBV5-6|TRBJ1-2
TGTGCCAGCAGTCCGGGACAGGGTAACTATGGCTACACCTTC
CASSPGQGNYGYTF
>NA|TRBD1|TRBV19|TRBJ1-5
TGTGCCAGTAGCGGACAGGTGCGGGGGCCCCAGCATTTT
CASSGQVRGPQHF
>NA|NA|TRBV2|TRBJ2-2
TGTGCCAGCAATCTAGCCTCATCCCCCGGGGAGCTGTTTTTT
CASNLASSPGELFF
>NA|NA|TRBV11-3|TRBJ2-7
TGTGCCAGCAGCTTGGGGGGCCAGGGATCCTACGAGCAGTACTTC
CASSLGGQGSYEQYF
>NA|TRBD1|TRBV4-1|TRBJ2-5
TGCGCCAGCAGCCATCGACAGGGTAAAGAGACCCAGTACTTC
CASSHRQGKETQYF
>NA|TRBD1|TRBV7-9|TRBJ2-1
TGTGCCAGCAGCTATGGCGTAAGAGGTCAGGGGGCGTCCTACAATGAGCAGTTCTTC
CASSYGVRGQGASYNEQFF
>NA|NA|TRBV7-3|TRBJ1-1
TGTGCCAGCAGCTTGGACGCAGCCACTGAAGCTTTCTTT
CASSLDAATEAFF
>NA|TRBD1|TRBV7-2|TRBJ1-2
TGTGCCAGCAGCCTGACAGGGGATGGCTACACCTTC
CASSLTGDGYTF
>NA|NA|TRBV5-4|TRBJ1-2
TGTGCCAGCAGCTTGGACTTACGGGGGCTTTATGGCTACACCTTC
CASSLDLRGLYGYTF
>NA|TRBD1|TRBV27|TRBJ1-2
TGTGCCAGCAGTTCTCTCCGTGGGACAGGGGATGGCTACACCTTC
CASSSLRGTGDGYTF
>NA|TRBD1|TRBV29-1|TRBJ1-5
TGCAGCGTTGGACAGGGGCGAAATCAGCCCCAGCATTTT
CSVGQGRNQPQHF
>NA|NA|TRBV5-5|TRBJ2-7
TGTGCCAGCAGCTTGGTTTTAAACGAGCAGTACTTC
CASSLVLNEQYF
>NA|TRBD1|TRBV2|TRBJ2-6
TGTGCCAGCAGTGCCAAAGGACAGGGCTTCTCTGGGGCCAACGTCCTGACTTTC
CASSAKGQGFSGANVLTF
>NA|NA|TRBV10-3|TRBJ2-6
TGTGCCATCAGTGGGGTCTCTGGGGCCAACGTCCTGACTTTC
CAISGVSGANVLTF
>NA|TRBD1|TRBV5-1|TRBJ2-7
TGCGCCAGCAGCCAGTACATACAGGGGTTCTACGAGCAGTACTTC
CASSQYIQGFYEQYF
>NA|NA|TRBV29-1|TRBJ1-2
TGCAGCGTTGATACCCGAGGGGTAGGGAACTATGGCTACACCTTC
CSVDTRGVGNYGYTF
>once|NA|TRBV5-4|TRBJ1-2
TGTGCCAGCAGCCTGCAGGGAAACTATGGCTACACCTTC
CASSLQGNYGYTF
>NA|NA|TRBV11-2|TRBJ2-6
TGTGCCAGCAGCCCAGGATCGGTCTCTGGGGCCAACGTCCTGACTTTC
CASSPGSVSGANVLTF
>NA|TRBD1|TRBV7-9|TRBJ1-2
TGTGCCAGCAGCTTAGGGGCGGGACAGGGGGGCCATGGCTACACCTTC
CASSLGAGQGGHGYTF
>NA|NA|TRBV18|TRBJ2-7
TGTGCCAGCTCACCGGTTTCCCAACCCTACGAGCAGTACTTC
CASSPVSQPYEQYF
>NA|NA|TRBV4-3|TRBJ2-2
TGCGCCAGCAGCCTCGAAAGGGGAAAAACCGGGGAGCTGTTTTTT
CASSLERGKTGELFF
>NA|NA|TRBV11-2|TRBJ2-7
TGTGCCAGCAGACCCCCTAGGAAGGACATGGCCTACGAGCAGTACTTC
CASRPPRKDMAYEQYF
>NA|NA|TRBV29-1|TRBJ2-5
TGCAGCGTTGAAGATTGGTACATAGCGGCGTACCAAGAGACCCAGTACTTC
CSVEDWYIAAYQETQYF
>NA|NA|TRBV6-1|TRBJ2-4
TGTGCCAGCAGTAGACCTTTTCTAGCCAAAAACATTCAGTACTTC
CASSRPFLAKNIQYF
>NA|NA|TRBV5-6|TRBJ2-3
TGTGCCAGCCAGCATAGGTTCGATACGCAGTATTTT
CASQHRFDTQYF
>once|TRBD2|TRBV7-2|TRBJ2-1
TGTGCCAGCCGCCAAGGGACTAGCGACCACAATGAGCAGTTCTTC
CASRQGTSDHNEQFF
>NA|NA|TRBV7-3|TRBJ1-1
TGTGCCAGCAGCTGGGGTGGCACTGAAGCTTTCTTT
CASSWGGTEAFF
>NA|NA|TRBV5-4|TRBJ1-1
TGTGCCAGCAGCTTGGCCGCGAACACTGAAGCTTTCTTT
CASSLAANTEAFF
>NA|NA|TRBV6-5|TRBJ1-2
TGTGCCAGCAGTTACGCGGAGAACTATGGCTACACCTTC
CASSYAENYGYTF
>NA|NA|TRBV5-6|TRBJ1-3
TGTGCCAGCAGCTTTTGGGGGCAGGGTGGAAACACCATATATTTT
CASSFWGQGGNTIYF
>NA|NA|TRBV5-1|TRBJ2-5
TGCGCCAGCAGCTTCGGAGGGGGTTTCGGAGAGACCCAGTACTTC
CASSFGGGFGETQYF
>once|TRBD1|TRBV27|TRBJ2-3
TGTGCCAGCAGGAACAGGGGGCACGGGACTAGCACAGATACGCAGTATTTT
CASRNRGHGTSTDTQYF
>NA|NA|TRBV7-2|TRBJ1-5
TGTGCCAGCAGCCCATTTGAGTCCAATCAGCCCCAGCATTTT
CASSPFESNQPQHF
>NA|NA|TRBV9|TRBJ2-7
TGTGCCAGCAGCGTAGGGCCACAGGCAAGCTCCTACGAGCAGTACTTC
CASSVGPQASSYEQYF
>NA|TRBD1|TRBV19|TRBJ1-2
TGTGCCAGTATTGATCAGGACAGGGGGGGTTTTAACTATGGCTACACCTTC
CASIDQDRGGFNYGYTF
>NA|NA|TRBV21-1|TRBJ1-1
TGTGCCAGCAGCAAAGCGTCGGAGCAATTGAACACTGAAGCTTTCTTT
CASSKASEQLNTEAFF
>NA|NA|TRBV6-1|TRBJ2-1
TGTGCCAGCAGTGTTACGACTGGCTCCTACAATGAGCAGTTCTTC
CASSVTTGSYNEQFF
>NA|NA|TRBV19|TRBJ1-5
TGTGCCAGTATACGAGGGTGGGGCAATCAGCCCCAGCATTTT
CASIRGWGNQPQHF
>NA|TRBD1|TRBV11-2|TRBJ2-2
TGTGCCAGCAGCCCAAAACGTTCCGGGACAGGGAAGCCCGGGGAGCTGTTTTTT
CASSPKRSGTGKPGELFF
>NA|TRBD2|TRBV28|TRBJ2-1
TGTGCCAGCAGTTCCCCGGGGACTAGCTGGCGACGCAATGAGCAGTTCTTC
CASSSPGTSWRRNEQFF
>NA|NA|TRBV5-4|TRBJ2-1
TGTGCCAGCACCCCAAAGTATGGGAACTACAATGAGCAGTTCTTC
CASTPKYGNYNEQFF
>NA|NA|TRBV12-5|TRBJ2-2
TGTGCTAGTGTCAGGGGGGAGGGCCCTAAGGCGAACACCGGGGAGCTGTTTTTT
CASVRGEGPKANTGELFF
>NA|NA|TRBV28|TRBJ2-3
TGTGCCAGCAGTTTAAGCCCCCCTAACACAGATACGCAGTATTTT
CASSLSPPNTDTQYF